This T cell receptor (beta chain) was documented in a study of CD8 T cells in ankylosing spondylitis. Scientists made TCR beta libraries using quantitative 5'-RACE with molecular barcodes. TCRdb re-analysed the 5' RACE reads in MiXCR, keeping a single row per CDR3 protein. The data contain about 240,000 distinct CDR3 sequences, approximately 9% of them singletons. This clonotype was detected only a few times. CDR1 SGHNT and CDR2 YYREEE come from the germline V gene (reference sequence). The CDR3 contains 12 residues. V gave up 10 bases and J gave up 5 bases, with 15 bases separating them. This chain links TRBV5-4 with TRBJ2-5; D tentatively fits TRBD1 or TRBD2 (5 bases each). Sequenced material: blood, either unsorted or a sorted T cell fraction (not recorded which). This receptor was taken from a male donor with ankylosing spondylitis or in good health (not recorded which). CDR3 loop: CACSGGPETQYF. As DNA, the CDR3 is TGTGCCTGCTCTGGGGGTCCGGAGACCCAGTACTTC.